A selection of T cell receptor beta chains follows, all from one sample in a study of STAT5B mutations in CD4+ large granular lymphocyte leukemia. Clones were read by immunoSEQ multiplex PCR, and TCRdb kept only the in-frame ones, dropping some. The data show some 28,000 clones, with about 77% seen just once and about 3.1% held by the top ten. The sample comprised CD4+ T cells from blood buffy coats. These receptors originate from a human donor in good health. Each CDR3 is given with its conserved first and last residue. A D gene is named only where the DNA matches it firmly. For some rows the clone size is stated as once, few or many, or as a class when expanded; others skip it.

D	V	J	size	CDR3	DNA
NA	TRBV19	TRBJ2-5	NA	CASSIGGAYQETQYF	TGTGCCAGTAGTATAGGTGGCGCGTACCAAGAGACCCAGTACTTC
TRBD1	TRBV30	TRBJ2-7	NA	CAWSVGTGGYEQYF	TGTGCCTGGAGTGTAGGGACAGGGGGCTACGAGCAGTACTTC
NA	TRBV15	TRBJ2-7	NA	CATSRDYRGEQYF	TGTGCCACCAGCAGAGACTATAGGGGAGAGCAGTACTTC
NA	TRBV30	TRBJ2-1	NA	CVYNRGSSYNEQFF	TGTGTCTATAACCGTGGGAGCTCCTACAATGAGCAGTTCTTC
NA	TRBV28	TRBJ1-4	NA	CASSLRGEEKLFF	TGTGCCAGCAGTTTAAGGGGGGAGGAAAAACTGTTTTTT
TRBD2	TRBV13	TRBJ2-1	NA	CASSLGLASGRLANEQFF	TGTGCCAGCAGCTTAGGTTTAGCTAGCGGGAGATTAGCAAATGAGCAGTTCTTC
NA	TRBV18	TRBJ1-4	once	CASSNQGNEKLFF	TGTGCCAGCTCAAACCAGGGTAATGAAAAACTGTTTTTT
TRBD1	TRBV5-6	TRBJ2-5	NA	CASSPTGRETQYF	TGTGCCAGCAGCCCGACAGGGCGGGAGACCCAGTACTTC
TRBD2	TRBV7-8	TRBJ2-5	NA	CASSFGLAQETQYF	TGTGCCAGCAGCTTTGGACTAGCGCAAGAGACCCAGTACTTC
NA	TRBV18	TRBJ2-1	NA	CASSPVQAYNEQFF	TGTGCCAGCTCACCGGTCCAGGCCTACAATGAGCAGTTCTTC
NA	TRBV29-1	TRBJ1-1	few	CSVDIMNTEAFF	TGCAGCGTCGACATCATGAACACTGAAGCTTTCTTT
NA	TRBV27	TRBJ2-7	NA	CASSLRERGRPYEQYF	TGTGCCAGCAGTCTCCGGGAGAGGGGGCGCCCCTACGAGCAGTACTTC
TRBD2	TRBV27	TRBJ2-3	NA	CASSLDRPSGSTDTQYF	TGTGCCAGCAGTTTAGATAGGCCTAGCGGGAGTACAGATACGCAGTATTTT
NA	TRBV14	TRBJ2-1	NA	CASSQDGGFLSNEQFF	TGTGCCAGCAGCCAAGACGGAGGGTTTTTAAGCAATGAGCAGTTCTTC
TRBD2	TRBV7-8	TRBJ2-5	NA	CASSTGLAQETQYF	TGTGCCAGCAGCACTGGACTAGCACAAGAGACCCAGTACTTC
TRBD1	TRBV5-5	TRBJ1-2	NA	CASRPRTGDLYGYTF	TGTGCCAGCAGACCGCGGACAGGGGATCTCTATGGCTACACCTTC
TRBD1	TRBV6-1	TRBJ2-7	NA	CASSEYPGQTQYF	TGTGCCAGCAGTGAGTACCCGGGACAGACGCAGTACTTC
TRBD2	TRBV14	TRBJ2-5	NA	CASSHLDGGETQYF	TGTGCCAGCAGCCACCTGGACGGGGGGGAGACCCAGTACTTC
NA	TRBV5-6	TRBJ1-1	few	CASSLPQGNTEAFF	TGTGCCAGCAGCTTGCCGCAGGGGAACACTGAAGCTTTCTTT
TRBD2	TRBV9	TRBJ2-5	NA	CASSVEIARGAQYF	TGTGCCAGCAGCGTAGAAATAGCCCGGGGGGCCCAGTACTTC
NA	TRBV10-3	TRBJ1-1	NA	CAIRKGTNTEAFF	TGTGCCATCAGGAAGGGAACGAACACTGAAGCTTTCTTT
NA	TRBV30	TRBJ1-1	few	CAWGTGWGNTEAFF	TGTGCCTGGGGTACAGGGTGGGGGAACACTGAAGCTTTCTTT